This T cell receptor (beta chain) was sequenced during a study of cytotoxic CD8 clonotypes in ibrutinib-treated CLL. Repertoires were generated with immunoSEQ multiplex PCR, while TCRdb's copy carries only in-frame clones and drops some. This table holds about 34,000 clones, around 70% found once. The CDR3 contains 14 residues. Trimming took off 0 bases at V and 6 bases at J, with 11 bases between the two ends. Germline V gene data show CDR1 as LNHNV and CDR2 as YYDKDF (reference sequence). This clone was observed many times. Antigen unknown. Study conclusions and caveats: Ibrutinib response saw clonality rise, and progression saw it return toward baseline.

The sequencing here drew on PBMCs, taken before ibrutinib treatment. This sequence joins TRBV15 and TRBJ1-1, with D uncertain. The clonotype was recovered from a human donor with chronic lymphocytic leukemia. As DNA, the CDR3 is TGTGCCACCAGCAGAGACTTGGAGGGATCTGAAGCTTTCTTT. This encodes CATSRDLEGSEAFF.